These 22 T cell receptor beta chains came from one sample sequenced in a study of blood T cell repertoires in COVID-19. Profiling relied on immunoSEQ multiplex PCR, and the TCRdb table lists in-frame clones only, not all of them. Of fewer than 110,000 clones listed, 85% to 95% are singletons. Sequencing was done on a sample of peripheral blood. These receptor sequences come from a man aged 50 to 60 with active COVID-19.

The chain joins TRBV7-8 to TRBJ2-3, with TRBD2 as a possible D gene (5 bases). The CDR3 has 15 amino acids. V was clipped by 4 bases and J by 0 bases, with 11 bases between them. Germline V lookup: CDR1 SGHVS, CDR2 FQNEAQ. In DNA, the CDR3 is TGTGCCAGCAGCTCGGATAGCGTTAGCACAGATACGCAGTATTTT. Translation: CASSSDSVSTDTQYF.

The chain recombines TRBV6-1 with TRBJ2-5; tentative D call: TRBD1 (5 bases). This CDR3 contains 15 residues. The germline V and J ends were trimmed by 0 bases and 4 bases, with 12 bases remaining between them. Germline CDR1 MNHNS, CDR2 SASEGT. CDR3 in DNA: TGTGCCAGCAGTGAAGCCGGCAGGGTTGGAGAGACCCAGTACTTC. Translated, it gives CASSEAGRVGETQYF.

This chain links TRBV23-1 with TRBJ2-1; D is perhaps TRBD2 (5 bases). TRBV23-1 carries the ORF label, with uncertain function. The CDR3 loop spans 12 amino acids. The V gene lost 7 bases and the J gene lost 3 bases, with 7 bases spanning the gap. The CDR3 nucleotides read TGCGCCAGCAACGGGGACTACAATGAGCAGTTCTTC. Translation: CASNGDYNEQFF.

The chain employs TRBV18 and TRBJ2-3, with 8 bases that match TRBD2. V shed 3 bases, J shed 4 bases, and the junction held 9 bases outside the gene matches. CDR1 is KGHSH and CDR2 is LQKENI in the germline V gene. The CDR3 consists of 16 residues. Here the CDR3 DNA reads TGTGCCAGCTCACCCGGGGTAGCGGGGTTCGCAGATACGCAGTATTTT. Amino acid sequence: CASSPGVAGFADTQYF.

V usage is TRBV30 and J usage is TRBJ2-4; possibly TRBD2 for D (7 bases). The V end lost 2 bases, the J end lost 8 bases, and 13 bases lay between the germline ends. The germline gives CDR1 GTSNPN, CDR2 SVGIG (reference sequence). The CDR3 is 13 residues long. This CDR3 is CAWSTRGADIQYF. In DNA form, the CDR3 reads TGTGCCTGGAGTACCCGGGGGGCGGACATTCAGTACTTC. Based on the CDR3 plus reference TRBV30 and TRBJ2-4, the full variable domain is SQTIHQWPATLVQPVGSPLSLECTVEGTSNPNLYWYRQAAGRGLQLLFYSVGIGQISSEVPQNLSASRPQDRQFILSSKKLLLSDSGFYLCAWSTRGADIQYFGAGTRLSVL.

This sequence joins TRBV2 and TRBJ1-1; TRBD1 is a possible D gene (6 bases). Germline V gives CDR1 SNHLY, CDR2 FYNNEI. V dropped 4 bases and J dropped 2 bases, with 11 bases sitting between them. This CDR3 has 14 residues. In DNA form, the CDR3 reads TGTGCCAGCAGTGCCGACAGGAGAAACACTGAAGCTTTCTTT. It encodes CASSADRRNTEAFF.

J is TRBJ1-2 and V is TRBV19, with a tentative D call TRBD1 (5 bases). This CDR3 region has 12 residues. The V gene lost 5 bases and the J gene lost 8 bases, with 12 bases spanning the gap. CDR1 and CDR2 from the germline V gene are LNHDA and SQIVND (reference sequence). The CDR3 DNA is TGTGCCAGTAGTTTGACAGCAGGAGGCTACACCTTC. It translates to CASSLTAGGYTF.

The rearrangement joins TRBV19 to TRBJ1-3, with TRBD1 as a possible D gene (5 bases). V lost 5 bases and J lost 0, with 14 bases in between. Germline V CDR1 and CDR2: LNHDA, SQIVND (reference sequence). The CDR3 has 16 amino acids. As DNA, the CDR3 is TGTGCCAGTAGTCCCAACTCAGGGTCCTCTGGAAACACCATATATTTT. This encodes CASSPNSGSSGNTIYF.

The chain recombines TRBV24-1 with TRBJ2-2; no reliable D call. In germline, CDR1 is KGHDR, CDR2 SFDVKD. Trimming shortened V by 7 bases and J by 7 bases, and 18 bases separated the two germline ends. The CDR3 length is 15 residues. CDR3 sequence: CATRAPDTPDGELFF. The CDR3 DNA is TGTGCCACCAGGGCCCCCGACACCCCAGACGGGGAGCTGTTTTTT.

The chain couples TRBV25-1 to TRBJ2-3; the D gene is possibly TRBD2 (5 bases). CDR1 MGHDK and CDR2 SYGVNS come from the germline V gene. V lost 7 bases, J lost 2 bases, and 13 bases lay in between. CDR3 length: 14 amino acids. The CDR3 protein is CASTSPGITDTQYF. The CDR3 DNA follows: TGTGCCAGCACGTCGCCGGGGATCACAGATACGCAGTATTTT.

The chain couples TRBV5-1 to TRBJ1-4; 7 bases match TRBD1. CDR3 length: 15 residues. Germline V gene lookup returns CDR1 SGHRS and CDR2 YFSETQ. V lost 2 bases and J lost 5; bases outside the gene matches: 6. CDR3 in DNA: TGCGCCAGCAGCTTCACAGGGGCCCAGAATGAAAAACTGTTTTTT. It is translated as CASSFTGAQNEKLFF.

This clone was counted between two and nine times. V usage is TRBV6-1 and J usage is TRBJ1-6; 11 nucleotides line up with TRBD1. The germline gives CDR1 MNHNS, CDR2 SASEGT. The junction had 3 bases not matched to a gene; V was cut back by 2 bases and J by 9 bases. This CDR3 spans 15 amino acids. The CDR3 region is CASSELGTGGSPLHF. The DNA for the CDR3 is TGTGCCAGCAGTGAATTGGGGACAGGGGGTTCACCCCTCCACTTT.

This clone occurred a few times. The genes are TRBV7-9 and TRBJ2-2, with a possible D match to TRBD1 (5 bases). Looked up from germline, CDR1 is SEHNR and CDR2 is FQNEAQ (reference sequence). The CDR3 contains 16 residues. Trimming removed 0 bases from V and 7 bases from J, with 15 bases in between. The CDR3 DNA is TGTGCCAGCAGCTTAGCTTTCCTGGGGCTGGACGGGGAGCTGTTTTTT. This encodes CASSLAFLGLDGELFF.

The sample holds one count of this clone. J is TRBJ2-2 and V is TRBV5-1; 9 bases line up with TRBD2. Germline loops: CDR1 SGHRS, CDR2 YFSETQ. The junction had 10 bases not matched to a gene; V was cut back by 6 bases and J by 4 bases. The CDR3 covers 16 residues. The CDR3 spells CASNPGVAGVTGELFF. The CDR3, as DNA: TGCGCCAGCAACCCCGGGGTAGCGGGAGTCACCGGGGAGCTGTTTTTT.

The chain recombines TRBV5-8 with TRBJ2-5; D remains ambiguous. Germline CDR1 reads SGHTS; CDR2 reads YDEGEE. The CDR3 runs 12 residues. The V gene lost 4 bases and the J gene lost 5 bases, with 9 bases spanning the gap. The CDR3 region has the DNA TGTGCCAGCAGCCCACTCGGGGAGACCCAGTACTTC. Translation gives CASSPLGETQYF.

V usage is TRBV18 and J usage is TRBJ2-2, with D hard to call. V was cut by 3 bases and J by 4 bases, with 9 bases left in between. The CDR3 is 14 residues long. Per the germline V gene, CDR1 is KGHSH and CDR2 is LQKENI. The CDR3 reads CASSPLGSTGELFF. CDR3 nucleotide sequence: TGTGCCAGCTCACCTCTAGGTTCCACCGGGGAGCTGTTTTTT.

This rearrangement joins TRBV7-3 to TRBJ2-1, with TRBD2 matching 8 bases. The V segment lost 2 bases and the J segment 4 bases; nucleotides outside the gene matches: 7. Germline CDR1 reads SGHTA; CDR2 reads FQGTGA. The CDR3 is 16 residues long. CDR3 sequence: CASSLQGLGLYNEQFF. In DNA form, the CDR3 reads TGTGCCAGCAGCTTACAGGGACTAGGTTTGTACAATGAGCAGTTCTTC.

The chain recombines TRBV5-1 with TRBJ2-3; D unresolved. CDR1 and CDR2 from the germline V gene are SGHRS and YFSETQ. Trimming stripped 3 bases from V and 0 bases from J, with 5 bases between. The CDR3 has 13 amino acids. The CDR3 DNA reads TGCGCCAGCAGCTCCTATAGCACAGATACGCAGTATTTT. It translates to CASSSYSTDTQYF.

The chain carries TRBV2 and TRBJ1-3; a weak D match, TRBD1 (6 bases). Trimming left V 6 bases short and J 3 bases short, with 15 bases between. The germline V gene encodes CDR1 SNHLY and CDR2 FYNNEI. The CDR3 extends over 15 amino acids. The CDR3 DNA sequence: TGTGCCAGCAGACCACAGGGCCGGGATGGAAACACCATATATTTT. Its translation: CASRPQGRDGNTIYF.

J is TRBJ2-1 and V is TRBV9; 9 bases are a match to TRBD2. The CDR3 is 17 residues long. Germline values: CDR1 SGDLS, CDR2 YYNGEE. The trim removed 0 bases at V and 8 bases at J, leaving 12 bases unmatched. CDR3 sequence (DNA): TGTGCCAGCAGCGTAGGGGTCTTGGCGGGAGGGAGGGATGAGCAGTTCTTC. Amino acid sequence: CASSVGVLAGGRDEQFF.

The chain joins TRBV7-9 to TRBJ2-5; 9 bases are shared with TRBD1. In germline, CDR1 is SEHNR, CDR2 FQNEAQ (reference sequence). The junction had 8 bases not matched to a gene; V was cut back by 2 bases and J by 4 bases. The CDR3 contains 16 residues. CDR3 DNA sequence: TGTGCCAGCAGCTTAACTCGGACAGGGGATGGAGAGACCCAGTACTTC. Translation gives CASSLTRTGDGETQYF. The entire variable domain, with the rest obtained from reference TRBV7-9 and TRBJ2-5, is as follows: DTGVSQNPRHKITKRGQNVTFRCDPISEHNRLYWYRQTLGQGPEFLTYFQNEAQLEKSRLLSDRFSAERPKGSFSTLEIQRTEQGDSAMYLCASSLTRTGDGETQYFGPGTRLLVL.

The rearrangement links TRBV5-1 to TRBJ2-6; D gene ambiguous. The CDR3 loop spans 15 amino acids. Per germline, CDR1 SGHRS and CDR2 YFSETQ. Between the trimmed V and J ends, which lost 0 bases and 0 bases, there was a span of 4 bases. The CDR3 nucleotides read TGCGCCAGCAGCTTGGACAGCTCTGGGGCCAACGTCCTGACTTTC. Its protein product is CASSLDSSGANVLTF.